The 25 T cell receptor beta chains presented below share a single source sample, sequenced in a study of blood T cell repertoires in COVID-19. The protocol was immunoSEQ multiplex PCR, while the TCRdb copy is restricted to in-frame clones and leaves out a portion. This sample carries about 250,000 clones, around four fifths of them seen once, and the ten largest clones take approximately 8.6%. The specimen sequenced was peripheral blood. These receptors were collected from a middle-aged man with active or convalescent COVID-19.

The CDR3 sequence: CASRQGFTGELFF. CDR3 nucleotides: TGTGCCAGCAGACAGGGTTTCACCGGGGAGCTGTTTTTT. V is TRBV6-4 and J is TRBJ2-2, with D perhaps TRBD1 (6 bases). This CDR3 comprises 13 residues. CDR1 MRHNA and CDR2 SNTAGT come from the germline V gene. The V gene lost 6 bases and the J gene lost 4 bases, with 9 bases spanning the gap.

The CDR3 DNA is TGCGCCAGCAGCTTGGCCGGGGTCCCTAATGAAAAACTGTTTTTT. Protein: CASSLAGVPNEKLFF. The genes are TRBV5-1 and TRBJ1-4, with no clear D. V lost 0 bases and J 3 bases, leaving 9 bases between the germline ends. The CDR3 spans 15 residues. The germline CDR1 and CDR2 sequences are SGHRS and YFSETQ.

This clone was detected a few times. The rearrangement links TRBV5-1 to TRBJ1-6; 7 nucleotides line up with TRBD1. The CDR3 has 14 residues. V dropped 0 bases and J dropped 7; count of bases not matched to a gene: 1. From germline, CDR1 is SGHRS and CDR2 YFSETQ. The CDR3 loop is CASSLGDSNSPLHF. In nucleotides, the CDR3 is TGCGCCAGCAGCTTGGGGGACAGCAATTCACCCCTCCACTTT.

The CDR3 spells CASRGRNTGELFF. CDR3 in DNA: TGTGCCAGCAGGGGGAGAAACACCGGGGAGCTGTTTTTT. The V gene is TRBV12-3 or TRBV12-4, the J gene TRBJ2-2, with D possibly being TRBD2 (5 bases). This CDR3 region has 13 residues. Trimming removed 6 bases at V and 2 bases at J, with 7 bases between.

This clone was detected a few times. The chain links TRBV19 to TRBJ1-4; 7 bases align to TRBD1. CDR1 and CDR2 (germline): LNHDA, SQIVND (reference sequence). The CDR3 has 14 amino acids. Trimming removed 3 bases from V and 5 bases from J; junction bases left unmatched: 3. The CDR3 protein is CASSIGGQNEKLFF. CDR3 nucleotide sequence: TGTGCCAGTAGTATCGGGGGACAGAATGAAAAACTGTTTTTT.

The rearrangement joins TRBV29-1 to TRBJ1-1, with 7 bases identical to TRBD1. Germline trimming cut 6 bases from V and 1 base from J; bases unmatched to any gene: 8. The CDR3 runs to 14 residues. Germline loops: CDR1 SQVTM, CDR2 ANQGSEA. CDR3 in amino acids: CSVDRQGENTEAFF. The CDR3 nucleotides read TGCAGCGTGGACCGACAGGGTGAGAACACTGAAGCTTTCTTT.

The chain recombines TRBV12-3 or TRBV12-4 with TRBJ2-1; D ambiguous. The CDR3 contains 12 residues. V was clipped by 3 bases and J by 6 bases, with 6 bases between them. The DNA of the CDR3 is TGTGCCAGCAGTTTTCGGGTCAATGAGCAGTTCTTC. This encodes CASSFRVNEQFF.

V and J are TRBV27 and TRBJ1-1; no definite D call. V was clipped by 6 bases and J by 5 bases, with 19 bases between them. Germline V gives CDR1 MNHEY, CDR2 SMNVEV (reference sequence). The CDR3 length is 15 residues. The CDR3, as DNA: TGTGCCAGCAGACGCAACCAACTCGCCGGTACTGAAGCTTTCTTT. Translated: CASRRNQLAGTEAFF.

The gene calls are TRBV9 and TRBJ1-2, with a possible D match to TRBD1 (5 bases). The V end was cut by 4 bases, the J end by 5 bases, with 15 bases between. The CDR3 is made up of 14 amino acids. The germline CDR1 and CDR2 sequences are SGDLS and YYNGEE. This CDR3 is CASSPSAGPYGYTF. The CDR3 DNA follows: TGTGCCAGCAGCCCCAGCGCGGGGCCATATGGCTACACCTTC.

This clone was counted once. The genes are TRBV29-1 and TRBJ2-3, with TRBD1 matching 9 bases. The CDR3 runs to 15 residues. The V gene end was trimmed by 5 bases and the J gene end by 2 bases; junction bases not matched to a gene: 8. Looked up from germline, CDR1 is SQVTM and CDR2 is ANQGSEA. This CDR3 is CSVSPGTGNTDTQYF. CDR3 in DNA: TGCAGCGTTTCCCCCGGGACAGGGAACACAGATACGCAGTATTTT.

CDR3 DNA sequence: TGCGCCAGCAGCACCAATCTAGTAGCCAAAAACATTCAGTACTTC. It translates to CASSTNLVAKNIQYF. V and J are TRBV5-1 and TRBJ2-4; no reliable D call. The CDR3 covers 15 residues. Trimming left V 4 bases short and J 0 bases short, with 11 bases between. The germline CDR1 and CDR2 sequences are SGHRS and YFSETQ.

CDR3 nucleotides: TGCGCCAGCAGCTTGGGTCTAGCGGGAGTTTCTAACGAGCAGTACTTC. Residues: CASSLGLAGVSNEQYF. This chain connects TRBV5-1 to TRBJ2-7; 10 nucleotides agree with TRBD2. The CDR3 runs to 16 residues. CDR1 is SGHRS, CDR2 YFSETQ, per germline. V shed 0 bases and J 5 bases; nucleotides not matched to a gene: 8.

The chain combines TRBV7-2 with TRBJ1-5; no clear D. CDR1 is SGHTA and CDR2 is FQGNSA in the germline V gene. The CDR3 runs 16 residues. Trimming pared 1 base from V and 6 bases from J, leaving 16 bases between. The CDR3 spells CASSLVRSVRGQPQHF. CDR3 DNA: TGTGCCAGCAGCTTAGTGAGGTCAGTTCGTGGTCAGCCCCAGCATTTT.

The chain has TRBV5-6 and TRBJ1-2; D uncertain. V lost 3 bases and J lost 8, with 17 bases in between. Germline CDR1 and CDR2: SGHDT and YYEEEE. The CDR3 is made up of 14 amino acids. CDR3 amino acids: CASSSRRSMIGYTF. The CDR3 DNA reads as TGTGCCAGCAGCTCCAGGAGGAGTATGATAGGCTACACCTTC.

The gene calls are TRBV2 and TRBJ2-7; 10 nucleotides agree with TRBD1. The V gene end was trimmed by 6 bases and the J gene end by 0 bases; junction bases not matched to a gene: 5. This CDR3 contains 15 residues. In germline, CDR1 is SNHLY, CDR2 FYNNEI. Written as DNA, the CDR3 is TGTGCCAGCAGCCCGGGACAGGGGCGCTCCTACGAGCAGTACTTC. Protein: CASSPGQGRSYEQYF.

The J gene is TRBJ1-1, the V gene TRBV6-5; unclear D gene. Between the trimmed V and J ends, which lost 2 bases and 5 bases, there was a span of 15 bases. This CDR3 has 15 residues. Germline assignment: CDR1 MNHEY and CDR2 SVGAGI. The CDR3 reads CASSYALHSRTEAFF. The CDR3 DNA sequence: TGTGCCAGCAGTTACGCGCTTCACAGCAGGACTGAAGCTTTCTTT.

This clone has more than one count but fewer than ten. The chain employs TRBV6-5 and TRBJ1-1, with a tentative D call TRBD1 (6 bases). The V gene lost 4 bases and the J gene lost 4 bases, with 13 bases spanning the gap. Per the germline V gene, CDR1 is MNHEY and CDR2 is SVGAGI. This CDR3 contains 14 residues. In nucleotides, the CDR3 is TGTGCCAGCAGTTCACAGGGTTCCCGCACTGAAGCTTTCTTT. It translates to CASSSQGSRTEAFF.

V gene TRBV9 combines with J gene TRBJ2-5; TRBD2 matches 7 bases. CDR1 is SGDLS and CDR2 is YYNGEE in the germline V gene. The trim removed 0 bases at V and 2 bases at J, leaving 10 bases unmatched. The CDR3 contains 17 residues. Written as DNA, the CDR3 is TGTGCCAGCAGCGTAGCGGTAGGCGGGAGTTATCAAGAGACCCAGTACTTC. Protein product: CASSVAVGGSYQETQYF.

This chain joins TRBV6-2 or TRBV6-3 and TRBJ2-5, with 14 nucleotides matching TRBD2. V shed 6 bases and J 4 bases; nucleotides not matched to a gene: 4. The CDR3 spans 15 residues. CDR1 is MNHEY, CDR2 SVGEGT, per germline. CDR3 coding DNA: TGTGCCAGCAGCCCGGGACTAGCGGGGGTAGAGACCCAGTACTTC. This encodes CASSPGLAGVETQYF.

V and J are TRBV28 and TRBJ1-1; D is unresolved. Deletions cut 5 bases from V and 3 bases from J, with 19 bases between. Germline-derived CDR1 and CDR2 are MDHEN and SYDVKM. The CDR3 length is 16 residues. This CDR3 is CASSGGGLGKDTEAFF. DNA of the CDR3: TGTGCCAGCAGTGGAGGAGGATTGGGTAAGGACACTGAAGCTTTCTTT.

This chain connects TRBV6-5 to TRBJ1-5, with a tentative D call TRBD1 (5 bases). This CDR3 contains 14 residues. V gave up 2 bases and J gave up 3 bases, with 8 bases separating them. CDR1 and CDR2 from the germline V gene are MNHEY and SVGAGI. CDR3 residues: CASSYGGTNQPQHF. The CDR3 DNA reads as TGTGCCAGCAGTTACGGGGGGACCAATCAGCCCCAGCATTTT.

The chain couples TRBV7-2 to TRBJ2-1, with 13 nucleotides matching TRBD2. This CDR3 is built from 16 residues. Germline V lookup: CDR1 SGHTA, CDR2 FQGNSA. The V segment lost 1 base and the J segment 8 bases; nucleotides outside the gene matches: 5. The CDR3 region is CASSLVLAGGPHEQFF. DNA of the CDR3: TGTGCCAGCAGCTTAGTACTAGCGGGGGGGCCCCATGAGCAGTTCTTC.

The genes are TRBV7-9 and TRBJ1-3; no clear D gene. Germline CDR1 SEHNR, CDR2 FQNEAQ (reference sequence). Trimming removed 4 bases from V and 4 bases from J, with 8 bases in between. CDR3 length: 13 amino acids. CDR3 nucleotide sequence: TGTGCCAGCAGCTCGGGTCCGGGAAACACCATATATTTT. It encodes CASSSGPGNTIYF.

The chain employs TRBV5-5 and TRBJ2-2; the match to TRBD1 covers 10 bases. The trim removed 8 bases at V and 4 bases at J, leaving 11 bases unmatched. The CDR3 runs to 16 residues. CDR1 is SGHKS, CDR2 YYEKEE, per germline (reference sequence). CDR3 sequence (DNA): TGTGCCAGTAAAATCGGGACAGGGGAGGGCACCGGGGAGCTGTTTTTT. It is translated as CASKIGTGEGTGELFF.

Points on this clone: Relative to the germline gene, one junction end is altered; a read error may explain this. This chain links TRBV7-7 with TRBJ2-1; 8 bases are shared with TRBD2. The CDR3 sequence is 15 residues long. In germline, CDR1 is SSHAT, CDR2 FNYEAQ (reference sequence). CDR3 sequence: CASSSALAGRNEQFF. CDR3 nucleotides: TGTGCTAGCAGCTCCGCTTTAGCGGGGCGGAATGAGCAGTTCTTC.